These 22 T cell receptor beta chains share one sample of origin, sequenced in a study of identical twins. One entry per CDR3 protein results from TCRdb running MiXCR on the 5' RACE reads. This repertoire shows about 460,000 distinct CDR3 sequences, more than 13% found once; its top ten account for approximately 0.52%. The same data also contributed to another study, on yellow fever vaccine responses in identical twins.

Sequences were obtained from CD4+ T cells sorted from blood. The receptors stem from a woman between 18 and 29 years old in good health.

This clonotype is termed medium-sized. The V and J genes are TRBV20-1 and TRBJ1-1; D unresolved. Germline loops: CDR1 DFQATT, CDR2 SNEGSKA (reference sequence). This CDR3 has 13 amino acids. The V gene lost 3 bases and the J gene lost 4 bases, with 12 bases spanning the gap. CDR3 DNA sequence: TGCAGTGCTAGCACGACCGTCGGCACTGAAGCTTTCTTT. It specifies CSASTTVGTEAFF.

This clonotype was found many times. The chain is built from TRBV28 and TRBJ2-3; 8 bases are shared with TRBD1. Germline V lookup: CDR1 MDHEN, CDR2 SYDVKM. The CDR3 consists of 15 residues. Germline trimming cut 5 bases from V and 1 base from J; bases unmatched to any gene: 5. This chain's CDR3 is CASSPDRGRTDTQYF. The CDR3 DNA is TGTGCCAGCAGTCCCGACAGGGGCCGCACAGATACGCAGTATTTT. The whole variable domain, remainder taken from reference TRBV28 and TRBJ2-3, is DVKVTQSSRYLVKRTGEKVFLECVQDMDHENMFWYRQDPGLGLRLIYFSYDVKMKEKGDIPEGYSVSREKKERFSLILESASTNQTSMYLCASSPDRGRTDTQYFGPGTRLTVL.

This chain links TRBV3-1 with TRBJ2-7; 7 nucleotides agree with TRBD1. V shed 3 bases, J shed 7 bases, and the junction held 12 bases outside the gene matches. CDR1 is LGHDT, CDR2 YNNKEL, per germline (reference sequence). The CDR3 loop spans 15 amino acids. In DNA, the CDR3 is TGTGCCAGCAGCCAGCATACGACAGGGTTGCGGGAGCAGTACTTC. As protein: CASSQHTTGLREQYF.

A note on this clonotype: One junction end disagrees with the germline gene, perhaps due to a read error. This chain joins TRBV29-1 and TRBJ2-7, with TRBD1 matching 7 bases. This CDR3 comprises 12 residues. The germline gives CDR1 SQVTM, CDR2 ANQGSEA. The CDR3 nucleotides are TGCAGCGTCGAAGGACAGGACTACGAGCAGTACTTC. Residues: CSVEGQDYEQYF.

Only a few counts were recorded for this clonotype. The J gene is TRBJ2-5, the V gene TRBV7-2; D gene uncertain. The CDR3 extends over 15 amino acids. CDR1 SGHTA and CDR2 FQGNSA come from the germline V gene. V was cut by 1 base and J by 1 base, with 10 bases left in between. CDR3 DNA sequence: TGTGCCAGCAGCTTAGGCCCCGCGGTCCAAGAGACCCAGTACTTC. Protein sequence: CASSLGPAVQETQYF.

In this sample, this clonotype turned up a few times. The genes are TRBV5-1 and TRBJ1-1; D remains ambiguous. The CDR3 spans 13 residues. V was clipped by 0 bases and J by 7 bases, with 10 bases between them. Germline assignment: CDR1 SGHRS and CDR2 YFSETQ. CDR3 sequence: CASSLEGAGEAFF. The CDR3 region has the DNA TGCGCCAGCAGCTTGGAGGGAGCAGGTGAAGCTTTCTTT. The variable domain in full, completed from reference TRBV5-1 and TRBJ1-1, reads KAGVTQTPRYLIKTRGQQVTLSCSPISGHRSVSWYQQTPGQGLQFLFEYFSETQRNKGNFPGRFSGRQFSNSRSEMNVSTLELGDSALYLCASSLEGAGEAFFGQGTRLTVV.

A word on this clonotype: The germline gene is not matched at one end of the junction; a read error may be the cause. CDR3 sequence: CASSSGAEQFF. In DNA form, the CDR3 reads TGTGCTAGCAGCTCGGGTGCTGAGCAGTTCTTC. The gene calls are TRBV7-7 and TRBJ2-1; D unresolved. Germline CDR1 is SSHAT and CDR2 is FNYEAQ (reference sequence). The CDR3 has 11 residues.

This clonotype was detected many times. This rearrangement joins TRBV5-8 to TRBJ2-7; D gene uncertain. The V gene's germline CDR1 is SGHTS and CDR2 YDEGEE. V lost 4 bases and J lost 0, with 17 bases in between. The CDR3 contains 16 residues. The CDR3 here is CASSRPDTRTSYEQYF. In DNA form, the CDR3 reads TGTGCCAGCAGCCGTCCGGATACGCGGACCTCCTACGAGCAGTACTTC.

This clonotype was found many times. The chain has TRBV27 and TRBJ2-2, with D tentatively TRBD1 (7 bases). In germline, CDR1 is MNHEY, CDR2 SMNVEV (reference sequence). There are 13 residues in the CDR3. V lost 9 bases, J lost 3 bases, and 11 bases lay in between. The CDR3 nucleotides read TGTGCCAGTCAGGGGGGTTACACCGGGGAGCTGTTTTTT. As protein: CASQGGYTGELFF.

The chain uses TRBV7-9 and TRBJ2-3; 7 nucleotides align to TRBD2. V was clipped by 5 bases and J by 0 bases; unmatched bases: 11. CDR3 length: 17 residues. Germline values: CDR1 SEHNR, CDR2 FQNEAQ (reference sequence). CDR3 amino acids: CASSPRTSKGSTDTQYF. CDR3 DNA: TGTGCCAGCAGCCCCCGGACTAGTAAGGGGAGCACAGATACGCAGTATTTT.

The chain combines TRBV19 with TRBJ2-1; no reliable D call. The CDR3 loop spans 13 amino acids. V gave up 6 bases and J gave up 7 bases, with 13 bases separating them. Germline CDR1 LNHDA, CDR2 SQIVND (reference sequence). The CDR3 spells CASRPPIVNEQFF. The CDR3 coding sequence is TGTGCCAGTAGACCTCCAATCGTAAATGAGCAGTTCTTC.

This sequence joins TRBV5-1 and TRBJ2-5; possibly TRBD1 for D (6 bases). Germline V gene lookup returns CDR1 SGHRS and CDR2 YFSETQ. This CDR3 has 17 residues. The V gene lost 4 bases and the J gene lost 4 bases, with 23 bases spanning the gap. In nucleotides, the CDR3 is TGCGCCAGCAGCCCCCAACCTCGACAGGCACGGGGAGAGACCCAGTACTTC. Translated: CASSPQPRQARGETQYF.

The chain employs TRBV30 and TRBJ2-1; D possibly corresponds to TRBD1 (6 bases). In germline, CDR1 is GTSNPN, CDR2 SVGIG (reference sequence). CDR3 size: 15 residues. V lost 5 bases to trimming and J lost 7 bases, with 21 bases between them. The chain's CDR3 is CAWGIQGIPGNEQFF. CDR3 bases: TGTGCCTGGGGGATCCAGGGGATCCCCGGGAATGAGCAGTTCTTC.

The chain employs TRBV15 and TRBJ1-3, with TRBD1 matching over 10 bases. Germline-derived CDR1 and CDR2 are LNHNV and YYDKDF (reference sequence). The CDR3 runs 14 residues. Trimming removed 3 bases from V and 6 bases from J; junction bases left unmatched: 2. The CDR3 sequence: CATSSGTGVNTIYF. CDR3 sequence (DNA): TGTGCCACCAGCAGCGGGACAGGGGTAAACACCATATATTTT.

This clonotype was detected a few times. The CDR3 region is CASSLGDTPKTQYF. As DNA, the CDR3 is TGCGCCAGCAGCTTGGGGGACACCCCGAAGACCCAGTACTTC. V is TRBV5-1 and J is TRBJ2-5, with D possibly TRBD1 on 6 matching bases. V gave up 0 bases and J gave up 6 bases, with 12 bases separating them. The CDR3 loop spans 14 amino acids. CDR1 and CDR2 (germline): SGHRS, YFSETQ.

This clonotype was seen a handful of times. The rearrangement joins TRBV5-1 to TRBJ1-6; 8 bases map to TRBD1. CDR1 and CDR2 from the germline V gene are SGHRS and YFSETQ. There are 15 residues in the CDR3. Unmatched junction bases numbered 9, after V lost 4 bases and J lost 9 bases. CDR3 DNA: TGCGCCAGCAGCGGGGACACAGGGGGTAGTTCACCCCTCCACTTT. It yields the protein CASSGDTGGSSPLHF. Supplemented by reference TRBV5-1 and TRBJ1-6, the full variable domain reads KAGVTQTPRYLIKTRGQQVTLSCSPISGHRSVSWYQQTPGQGLQFLFEYFSETQRNKGNFPGRFSGRQFSNSRSEMNVSTLELGDSALYLCASSGDTGGSSPLHFGNGTRLTVT.

This clonotype was observed a few times. The chain combines TRBV12-3 or TRBV12-4 with TRBJ1-1, with a possible D match to TRBD1 (6 bases). Deletions cut 5 bases from V and 5 bases from J, with 15 bases between. This CDR3 spans 14 amino acids. The CDR3 DNA reads as TGTGCCAGCAGTCTTACAGGGTGGGTAACTGAAGCTTTCTTT. Translated: CASSLTGWVTEAFF.

The rearrangement links TRBV5-6 to TRBJ1-1; 7 positions agree with TRBD1. This CDR3 region has 13 residues. Losses at the gene ends were 3 bases for V and 8 bases for J; bases not matched to a gene: 7. Germline V lookup: CDR1 SGHDT, CDR2 YYEEEE. The CDR3 DNA reads as TGTGCCAGCAGCTGGGCGGCAGGGGGAGAAGCTTTCTTT. Amino acids: CASSWAAGGEAFF.

The chain has TRBV4-3 and TRBJ2-7, with TRBD2 identical over 12 bases. The CDR3 loop spans 15 amino acids. Germline V CDR1 and CDR2: LGHNA, YSLEER. With V trimmed by 2 bases and J by 5 bases, 4 bases remained unmatched. The CDR3 loop reads CASSQLAGGPHEQYF. The CDR3 DNA is TGCGCCAGCAGCCAACTAGCGGGAGGGCCCCACGAGCAGTACTTC.

There are a few counts of this clonotype. The genes are TRBV24-1 and TRBJ2-5; 11 positions match TRBD2. V trimming: 3 bases; J trimming: 1 base; junction bases outside the gene matches: 3. The length of the CDR3 is 16 residues. Germline CDR1 is KGHDR and CDR2 is SFDVKD. The CDR3 region has the DNA TGTGCCACCAGTGATACTAGCGGGGGATTCCAAGAGACCCAGTACTTC. This sequence encodes CATSDTSGGFQETQYF.

This clonotype showed up just a few times. This chain uses TRBV7-2 with TRBJ2-2, with 8 bases identical to TRBD1. V shed 1 base, J shed 4 bases, and the junction held 5 bases outside the gene matches. Germline V gene lookup returns CDR1 SGHTA and CDR2 FQGNSA. This CDR3 contains 16 residues. CDR3 in DNA: TGTGCCAGCAGCTTAGTCGGACAGGGTCGCACCGGGGAGCTGTTTTTT. Translated, it gives CASSLVGQGRTGELFF.

The rearrangement uses TRBV28 and TRBJ2-6, with TRBD2 as a possible D gene (5 bases). Germline CDR1 reads MDHEN; CDR2 reads SYDVKM. CDR3 length equals 16 residues. V lost 6 bases and J 0 bases, leaving 12 bases between the germline ends. Written as DNA, the CDR3 is TGTGCCAGCAGGTCGGGATTTTTCTCTGGGGCCAACGTCCTGACTTTC. Its translation: CASRSGFFSGANVLTF.